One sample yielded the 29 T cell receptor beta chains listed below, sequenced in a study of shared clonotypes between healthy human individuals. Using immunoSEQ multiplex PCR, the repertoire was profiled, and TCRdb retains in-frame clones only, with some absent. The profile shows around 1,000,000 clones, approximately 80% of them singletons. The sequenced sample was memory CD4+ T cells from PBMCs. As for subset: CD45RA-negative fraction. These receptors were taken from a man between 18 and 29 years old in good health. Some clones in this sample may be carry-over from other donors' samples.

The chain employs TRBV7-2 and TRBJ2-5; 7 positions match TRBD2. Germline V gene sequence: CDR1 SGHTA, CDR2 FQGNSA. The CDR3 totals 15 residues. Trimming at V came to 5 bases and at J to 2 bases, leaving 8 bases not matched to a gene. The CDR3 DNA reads TGTGCCAGCAGCCCGCAACTAGCGAGACAAGAGACCCAGTACTTC. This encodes CASSPQLARQETQYF.

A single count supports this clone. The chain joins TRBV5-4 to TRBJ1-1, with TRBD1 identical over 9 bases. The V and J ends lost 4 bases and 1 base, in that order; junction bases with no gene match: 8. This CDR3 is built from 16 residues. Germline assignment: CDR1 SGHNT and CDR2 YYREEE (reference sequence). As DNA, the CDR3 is TGTGCCAGCAGCGTGGGAGGACAGGGGACGAACACTGAAGCTTTCTTT. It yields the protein CASSVGGQGTNTEAFF.

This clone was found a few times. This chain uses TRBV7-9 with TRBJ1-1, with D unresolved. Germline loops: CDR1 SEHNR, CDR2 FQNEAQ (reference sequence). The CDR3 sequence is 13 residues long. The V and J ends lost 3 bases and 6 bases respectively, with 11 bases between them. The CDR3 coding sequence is TGTGCCAGCAGCTTCGAAGTCGTACCTGAAGCTTTCTTT. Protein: CASSFEVVPEAFF. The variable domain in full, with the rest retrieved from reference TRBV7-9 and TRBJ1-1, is DTGVSQNPRHKITKRGQNVTFRCDPISEHNRLYWYRQTLGQGPEFLTYFQNEAQLEKSRLLSDRFSAERPKGSFSTLEIQRTEQGDSAMYLCASSFEVVPEAFFGQGTRLTVV.

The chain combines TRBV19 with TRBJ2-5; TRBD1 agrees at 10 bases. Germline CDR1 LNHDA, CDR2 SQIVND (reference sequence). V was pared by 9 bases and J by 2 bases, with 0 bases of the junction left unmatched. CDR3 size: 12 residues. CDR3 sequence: CARDRGQETQYF. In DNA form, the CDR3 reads TGTGCCAGGGACAGGGGGCAAGAGACCCAGTACTTC.

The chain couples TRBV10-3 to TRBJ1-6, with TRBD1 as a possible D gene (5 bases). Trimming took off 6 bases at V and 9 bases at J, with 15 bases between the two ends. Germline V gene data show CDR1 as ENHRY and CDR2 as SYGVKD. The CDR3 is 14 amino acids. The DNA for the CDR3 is TGTGCCATCAGCTTCGACAGCAGGACTTCACCCCTCCACTTT. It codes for CAISFDSRTSPLHF.

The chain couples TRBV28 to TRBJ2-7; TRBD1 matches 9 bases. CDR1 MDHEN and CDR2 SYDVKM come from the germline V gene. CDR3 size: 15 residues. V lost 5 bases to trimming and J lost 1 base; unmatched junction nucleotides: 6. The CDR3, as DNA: TGTGCCAGCAGTGAAACAGGGGGCGCTTCCTACGAGCAGTACTTC. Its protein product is CASSETGGASYEQYF.

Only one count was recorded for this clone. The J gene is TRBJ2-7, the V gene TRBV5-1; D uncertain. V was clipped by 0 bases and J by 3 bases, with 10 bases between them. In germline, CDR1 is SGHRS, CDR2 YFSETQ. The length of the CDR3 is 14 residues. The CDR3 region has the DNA TGCGCCAGCAGCTTGGCCGCGGCGGTCTACGAGCAGTACTTC. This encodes CASSLAAAVYEQYF.

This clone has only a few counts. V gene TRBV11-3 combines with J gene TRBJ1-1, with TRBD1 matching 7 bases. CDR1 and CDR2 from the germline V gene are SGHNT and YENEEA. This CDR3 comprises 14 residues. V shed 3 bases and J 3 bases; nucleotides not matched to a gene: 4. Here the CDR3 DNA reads TGTGCCAGCAGCTTGAGACAGGGAGACACTGAAGCTTTCTTT. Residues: CASSLRQGDTEAFF.

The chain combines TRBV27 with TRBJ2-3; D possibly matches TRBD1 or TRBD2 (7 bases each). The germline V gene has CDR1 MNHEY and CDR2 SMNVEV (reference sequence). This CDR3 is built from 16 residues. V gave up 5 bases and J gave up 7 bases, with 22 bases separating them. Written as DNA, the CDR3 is TGTGCCAGCAGTCCCAGCGGTCAGGGGGAGGGCTATACGCAGTATTTT. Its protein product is CASSPSGQGEGYTQYF.

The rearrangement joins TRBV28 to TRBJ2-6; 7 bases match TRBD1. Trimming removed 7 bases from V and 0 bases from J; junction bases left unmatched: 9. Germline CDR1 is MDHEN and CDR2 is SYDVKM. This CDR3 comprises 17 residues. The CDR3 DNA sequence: TGTGCCAGCAAGTCAGGGGGAGTGCTCTCTGGGGCCAACGTCCTGACTTTC. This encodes CASKSGGVLSGANVLTF.

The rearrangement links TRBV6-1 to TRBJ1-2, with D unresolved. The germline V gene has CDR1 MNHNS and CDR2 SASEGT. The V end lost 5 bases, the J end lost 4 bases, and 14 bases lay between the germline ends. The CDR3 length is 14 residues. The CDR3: CASSSSTPIYGYTF. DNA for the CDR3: TGTGCCAGCAGTTCCTCAACCCCCATCTATGGCTACACCTTC.

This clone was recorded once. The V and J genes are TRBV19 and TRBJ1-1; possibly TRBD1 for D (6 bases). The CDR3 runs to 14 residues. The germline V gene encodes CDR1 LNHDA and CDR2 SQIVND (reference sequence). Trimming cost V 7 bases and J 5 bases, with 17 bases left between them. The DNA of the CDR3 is TGTGCCAGTACCGACCAGGGGTTAGGGACTGAAGCTTTCTTT. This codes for CASTDQGLGTEAFF.

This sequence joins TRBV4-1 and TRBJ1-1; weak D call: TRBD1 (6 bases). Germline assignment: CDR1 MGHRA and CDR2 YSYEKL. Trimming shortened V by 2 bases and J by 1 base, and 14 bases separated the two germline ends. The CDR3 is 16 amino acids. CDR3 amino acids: CASSQSGRGANTEAFF. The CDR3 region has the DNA TGCGCCAGCAGCCAAAGCGGTCGGGGGGCGAACACTGAAGCTTTCTTT.

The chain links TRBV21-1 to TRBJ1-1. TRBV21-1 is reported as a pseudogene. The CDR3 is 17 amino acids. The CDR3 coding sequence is TGTGCCAGCAGCAAAGCCCGATGGTGGGGGGAGAACACTGAAGCTTTCTTT. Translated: CASSKARWWGENTEAFF.

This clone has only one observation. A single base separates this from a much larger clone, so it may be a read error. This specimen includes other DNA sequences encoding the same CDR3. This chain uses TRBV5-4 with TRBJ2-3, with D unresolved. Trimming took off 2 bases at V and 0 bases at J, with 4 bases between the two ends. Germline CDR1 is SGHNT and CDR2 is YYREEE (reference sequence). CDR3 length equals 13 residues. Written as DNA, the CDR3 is TGTGCCAGCAGCTTCAGGAGCACAGATACGCAGTATTTT. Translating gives CASSFRSTDTQYF.

CDR3 region: CASSQVWGAGVVNYGYTF. In DNA, the CDR3 is TGCGCCAGCAGCCAGGTGTGGGGGGCCGGAGTCGTGAACTATGGCTACACCTTC. The chain carries TRBV4-1 and TRBJ1-2; maybe TRBD1 (6 bases). The germline V gene has CDR1 MGHRA and CDR2 YSYEKL. The CDR3 extends over 18 amino acids. Between the trimmed V and J ends, which lost 3 bases and 2 bases, there was a span of 22 bases.

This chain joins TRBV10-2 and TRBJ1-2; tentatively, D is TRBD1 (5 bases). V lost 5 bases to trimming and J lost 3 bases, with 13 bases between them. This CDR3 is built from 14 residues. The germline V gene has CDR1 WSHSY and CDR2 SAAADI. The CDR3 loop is CASSQSRVDYGYTF. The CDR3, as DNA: TGCGCCAGCAGTCAAAGCAGGGTCGACTATGGCTACACCTTC.

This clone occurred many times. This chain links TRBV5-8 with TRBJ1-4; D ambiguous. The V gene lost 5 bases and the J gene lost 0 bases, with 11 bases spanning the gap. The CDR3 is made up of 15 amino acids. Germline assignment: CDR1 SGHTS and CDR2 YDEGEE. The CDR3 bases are TGTGCCAGCAGTCGACGGCCTGCAACTAATGAAAAACTGTTTTTT. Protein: CASSRRPATNEKLFF.

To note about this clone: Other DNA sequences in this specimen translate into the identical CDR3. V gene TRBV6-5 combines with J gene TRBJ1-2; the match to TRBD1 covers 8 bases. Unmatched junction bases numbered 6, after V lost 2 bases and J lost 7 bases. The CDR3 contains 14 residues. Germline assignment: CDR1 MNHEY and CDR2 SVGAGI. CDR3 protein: CASSYTHGQGGYTF. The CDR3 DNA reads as TGTGCCAGCAGTTACACACATGGACAGGGTGGCTACACCTTC.

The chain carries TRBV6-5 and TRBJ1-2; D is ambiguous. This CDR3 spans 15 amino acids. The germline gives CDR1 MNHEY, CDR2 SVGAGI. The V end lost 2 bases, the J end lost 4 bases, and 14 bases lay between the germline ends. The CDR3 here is CASSYATGPFYGYTF. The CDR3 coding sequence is TGTGCCAGCAGTTACGCCACCGGGCCTTTCTATGGCTACACCTTC.

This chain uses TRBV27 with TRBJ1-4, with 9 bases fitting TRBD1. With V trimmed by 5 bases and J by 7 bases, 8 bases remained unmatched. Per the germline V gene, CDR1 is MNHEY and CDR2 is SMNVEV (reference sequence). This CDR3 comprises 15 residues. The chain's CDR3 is CASSRRDRVGEKLFF. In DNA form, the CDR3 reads TGTGCCAGCAGTCGCCGGGACAGGGTCGGTGAAAAACTGTTTTTT.

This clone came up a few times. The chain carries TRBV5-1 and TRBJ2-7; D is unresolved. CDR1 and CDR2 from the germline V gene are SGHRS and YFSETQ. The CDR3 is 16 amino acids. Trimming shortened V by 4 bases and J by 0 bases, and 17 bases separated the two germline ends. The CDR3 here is CASSLEPEPGSYEQYF. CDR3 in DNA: TGCGCCAGCAGCCTAGAACCCGAGCCGGGCTCCTACGAGCAGTACTTC.

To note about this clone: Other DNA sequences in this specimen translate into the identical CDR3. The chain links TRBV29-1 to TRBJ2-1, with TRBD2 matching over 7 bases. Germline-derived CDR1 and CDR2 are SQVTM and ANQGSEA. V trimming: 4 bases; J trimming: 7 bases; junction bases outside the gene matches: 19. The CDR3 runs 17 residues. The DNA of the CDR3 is TGCAGCGTTGTAGATCCTTACACGCCGGGAGGCCCGAATGAGCAGTTCTTC. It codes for CSVVDPYTPGGPNEQFF.

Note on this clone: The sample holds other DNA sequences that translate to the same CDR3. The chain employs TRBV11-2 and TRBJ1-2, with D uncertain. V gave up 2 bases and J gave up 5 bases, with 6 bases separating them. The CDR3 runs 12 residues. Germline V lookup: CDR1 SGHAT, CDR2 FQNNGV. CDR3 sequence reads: CASSLTAYGYTF. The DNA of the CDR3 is TGTGCCAGCAGCTTAACAGCATATGGCTACACCTTC.

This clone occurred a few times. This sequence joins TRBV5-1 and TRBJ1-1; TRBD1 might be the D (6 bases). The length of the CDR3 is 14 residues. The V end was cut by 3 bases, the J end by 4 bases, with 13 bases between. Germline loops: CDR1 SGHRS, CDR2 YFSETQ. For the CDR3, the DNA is TGCGCCAGCAGCTCACAGGGTGTGGTCACTGAAGCTTTCTTT. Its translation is CASSSQGVVTEAFF.

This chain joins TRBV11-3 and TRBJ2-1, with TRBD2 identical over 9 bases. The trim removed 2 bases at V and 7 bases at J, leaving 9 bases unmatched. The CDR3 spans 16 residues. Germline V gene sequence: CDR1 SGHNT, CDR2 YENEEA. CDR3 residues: CASSLSGGRVGNEQFF. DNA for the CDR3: TGTGCCAGCAGCTTAAGCGGGGGGCGGGTAGGGAATGAGCAGTTCTTC.

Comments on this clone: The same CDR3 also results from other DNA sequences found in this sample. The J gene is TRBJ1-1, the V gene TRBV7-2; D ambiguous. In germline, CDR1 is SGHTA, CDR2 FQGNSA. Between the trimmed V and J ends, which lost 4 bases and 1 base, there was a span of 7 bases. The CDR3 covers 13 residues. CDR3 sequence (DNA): TGTGCCAGCAGCTCCCGAGGGAACACTGAAGCTTTCTTT. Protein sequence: CASSSRGNTEAFF.

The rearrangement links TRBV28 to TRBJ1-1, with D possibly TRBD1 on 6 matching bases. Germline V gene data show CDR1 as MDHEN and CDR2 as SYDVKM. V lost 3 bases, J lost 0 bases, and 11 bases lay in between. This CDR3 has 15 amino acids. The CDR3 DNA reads TGTGCCAGCAGTTTCCTCGGGACAATGAACACTGAAGCTTTCTTT. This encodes CASSFLGTMNTEAFF.

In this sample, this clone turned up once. The CDR3 loop reads CASGARGNSYEQYF. The CDR3 DNA sequence: TGTGCCAGCGGGGCCCGGGGGAATTCCTACGAGCAGTACTTC. This rearrangement joins TRBV27 to TRBJ2-7, with a tentative D call TRBD2 (6 bases). Trimming stripped 8 bases from V and 1 base from J, with 15 bases between. Germline V gene lookup returns CDR1 MNHEY and CDR2 SMNVEV (reference sequence). This CDR3 has 14 residues.